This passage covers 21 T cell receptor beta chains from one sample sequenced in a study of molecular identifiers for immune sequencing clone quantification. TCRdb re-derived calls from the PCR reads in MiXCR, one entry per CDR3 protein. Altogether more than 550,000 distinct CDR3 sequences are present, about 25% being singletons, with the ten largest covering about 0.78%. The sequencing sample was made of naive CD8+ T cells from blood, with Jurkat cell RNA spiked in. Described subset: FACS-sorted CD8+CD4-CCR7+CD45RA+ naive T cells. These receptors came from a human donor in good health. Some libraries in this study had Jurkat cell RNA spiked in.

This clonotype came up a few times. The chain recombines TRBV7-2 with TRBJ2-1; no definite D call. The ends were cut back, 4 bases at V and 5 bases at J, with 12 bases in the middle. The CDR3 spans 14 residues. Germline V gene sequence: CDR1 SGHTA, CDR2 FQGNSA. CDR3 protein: CASSSPGLHNEQFF. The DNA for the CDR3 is TGTGCCAGCAGCTCCCCTGGTCTTCACAATGAGCAGTTCTTC.

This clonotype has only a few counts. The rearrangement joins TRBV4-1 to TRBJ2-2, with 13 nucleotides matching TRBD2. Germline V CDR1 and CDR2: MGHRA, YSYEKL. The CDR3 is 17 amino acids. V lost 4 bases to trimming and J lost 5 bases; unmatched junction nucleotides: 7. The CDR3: CASSRSGTSGVTGELFF. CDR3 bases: TGCGCCAGCAGCCGATCCGGGACTAGCGGGGTTACCGGGGAGCTGTTTTTT.

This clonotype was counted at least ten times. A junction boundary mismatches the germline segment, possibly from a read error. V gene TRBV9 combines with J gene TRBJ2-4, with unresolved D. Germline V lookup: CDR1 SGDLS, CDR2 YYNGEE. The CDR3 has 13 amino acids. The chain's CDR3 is CASSVVPGRPVDF. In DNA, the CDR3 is TGTGCCAGCAGCGTAGTTCCCGGGCGTCCGGTGGACTTC. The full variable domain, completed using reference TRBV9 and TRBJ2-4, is DSGVTQTPKHLITATGQRVTLRCSPRSGDLSVYWYQQSLDQGLQFLIQYYNGEERAKGNILERFSAQQFPDLHSELNLSSLELGDSALYFCASSVVPGRPVDFGAGTRLSVL.

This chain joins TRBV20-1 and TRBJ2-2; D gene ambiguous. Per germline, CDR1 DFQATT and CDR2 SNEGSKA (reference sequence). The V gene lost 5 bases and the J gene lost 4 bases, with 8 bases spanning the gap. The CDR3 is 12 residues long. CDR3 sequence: CSAGPRTGELFF. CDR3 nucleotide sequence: TGCAGTGCTGGGCCCCGCACCGGGGAGCTGTTTTTT.

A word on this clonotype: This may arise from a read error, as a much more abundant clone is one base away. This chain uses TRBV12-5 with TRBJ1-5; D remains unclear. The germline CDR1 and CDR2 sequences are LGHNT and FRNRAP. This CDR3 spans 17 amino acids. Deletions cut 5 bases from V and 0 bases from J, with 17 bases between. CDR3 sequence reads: CASGPPERGYSNQPQHF. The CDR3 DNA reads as TGTGCTAGTGGTCCCCCGGAGAGAGGTTATAGCAATCAGCCCCAGCATTTT.

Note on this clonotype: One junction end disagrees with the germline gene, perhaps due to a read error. This CDR3 reads CSATGLAGTYGQYF. For the CDR3, the DNA is TGCAGTGCTACAGGACTAGCGGGCACCTACGGGCAGTACTTC. The chain couples TRBV20-1 to TRBJ2-7; 11 bases agree with TRBD2. The germline gives CDR1 DFQATT, CDR2 SNEGSKA (reference sequence). The CDR3 length is 14 residues.

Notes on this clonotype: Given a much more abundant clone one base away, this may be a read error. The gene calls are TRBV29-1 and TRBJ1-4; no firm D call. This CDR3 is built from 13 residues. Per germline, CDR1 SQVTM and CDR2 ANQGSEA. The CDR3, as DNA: TGCAGCGTTGCGATTGCAACTAATGAAAAACCGTTTTTT. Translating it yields CSVAIATNEKPFF.

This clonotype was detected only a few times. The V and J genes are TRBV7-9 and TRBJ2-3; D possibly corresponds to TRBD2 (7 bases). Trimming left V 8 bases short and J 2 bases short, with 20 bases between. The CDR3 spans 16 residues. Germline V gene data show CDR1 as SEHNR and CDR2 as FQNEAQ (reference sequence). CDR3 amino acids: CASGPSQGRATDTQYF. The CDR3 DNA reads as TGTGCCAGCGGCCCAAGTCAGGGGAGGGCCACAGATACGCAGTATTTT.

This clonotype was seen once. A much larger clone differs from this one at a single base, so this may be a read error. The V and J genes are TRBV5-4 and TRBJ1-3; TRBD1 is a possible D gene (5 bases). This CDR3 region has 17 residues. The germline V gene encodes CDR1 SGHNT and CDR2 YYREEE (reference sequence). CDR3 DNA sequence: TGTGCCTGCAGCTTGTTGGGGGTACAGAATGCTGGAAACACCATATATTTT. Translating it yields CACSLLGVQNAGNTIYF.

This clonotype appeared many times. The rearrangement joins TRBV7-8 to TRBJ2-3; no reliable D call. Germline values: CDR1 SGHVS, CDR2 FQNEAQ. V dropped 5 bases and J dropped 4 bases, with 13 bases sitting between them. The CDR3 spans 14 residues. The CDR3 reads CASSPLQPADTQYF. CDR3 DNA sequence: TGTGCCAGCAGCCCTCTACAGCCGGCAGATACGCAGTATTTT.

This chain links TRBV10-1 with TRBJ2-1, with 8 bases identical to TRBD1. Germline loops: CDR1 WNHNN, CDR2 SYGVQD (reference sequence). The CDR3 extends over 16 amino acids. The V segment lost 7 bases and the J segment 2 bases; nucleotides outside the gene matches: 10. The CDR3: CASNTGQGPPYNEQFF. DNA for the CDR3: TGCGCCAGCAATACTGGACAGGGTCCCCCCTACAATGAGCAGTTCTTC.

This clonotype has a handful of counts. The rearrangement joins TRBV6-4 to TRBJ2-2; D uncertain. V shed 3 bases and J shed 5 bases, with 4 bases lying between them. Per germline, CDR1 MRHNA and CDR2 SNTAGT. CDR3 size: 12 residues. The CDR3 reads CASSDITGELFF. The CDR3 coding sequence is TGTGCCAGCAGTGATATTACCGGGGAGCTGTTTTTT.

The CDR3 reads CASSHGIGSSTDTQYF. CDR3 DNA: TGTGCCAGCAGTCACGGAATAGGGTCTAGCACAGATACGCAGTATTTT. The V and J genes are TRBV6-5 and TRBJ2-3; D gene unclear. The CDR3 runs 16 residues. Germline CDR1 and CDR2: MNHEY and SVGAGI. Deletions cut 5 bases from V and 0 bases from J, with 15 bases between.

The CDR3 sequence is CASWAGGVLSTDTQYF. DNA for the CDR3: TGTGCCAGCTGGGCAGGGGGCGTCCTTAGCACAGATACGCAGTATTTT. This chain uses TRBV6-5 with TRBJ2-3, with TRBD1 identical over 8 bases. The CDR3 spans 16 residues. Germline loops: CDR1 MNHEY, CDR2 SVGAGI. The V segment lost 8 bases and the J segment 0 bases; nucleotides outside the gene matches: 10.

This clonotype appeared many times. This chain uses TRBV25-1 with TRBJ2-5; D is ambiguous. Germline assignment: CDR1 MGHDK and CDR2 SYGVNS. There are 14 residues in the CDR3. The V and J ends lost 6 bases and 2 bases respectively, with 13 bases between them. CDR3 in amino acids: CASSPTYSQETQYF. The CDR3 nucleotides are TGTGCCAGCAGCCCGACCTACAGTCAAGAGACCCAGTACTTC.

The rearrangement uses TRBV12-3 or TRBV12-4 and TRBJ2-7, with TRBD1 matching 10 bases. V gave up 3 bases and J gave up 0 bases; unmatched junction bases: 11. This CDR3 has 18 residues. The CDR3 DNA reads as TGTGCCAGCAGTTTGACTCCCCCGGGACAGGGGTTCTCCTACGAGCAGTACTTC. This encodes CASSLTPPGQGFSYEQYF.

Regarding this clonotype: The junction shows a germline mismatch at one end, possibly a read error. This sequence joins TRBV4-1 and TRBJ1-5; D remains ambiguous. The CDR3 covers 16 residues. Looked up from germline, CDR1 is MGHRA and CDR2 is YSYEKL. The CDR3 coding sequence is TGCGCCGGCAGCCCACACCCCCTAGCTTACAATCAGCCCCAGCATTTT. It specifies CAGSPHPLAYNQPQHF.

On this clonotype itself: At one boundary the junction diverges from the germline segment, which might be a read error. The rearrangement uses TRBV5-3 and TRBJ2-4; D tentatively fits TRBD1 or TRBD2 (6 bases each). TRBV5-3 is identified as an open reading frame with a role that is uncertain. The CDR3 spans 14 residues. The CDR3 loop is CASSQTGGQNTLYF. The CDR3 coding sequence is TGTGCCAGCTCCCAGACTGGGGGGCAGAACACCTTGTACTTT.

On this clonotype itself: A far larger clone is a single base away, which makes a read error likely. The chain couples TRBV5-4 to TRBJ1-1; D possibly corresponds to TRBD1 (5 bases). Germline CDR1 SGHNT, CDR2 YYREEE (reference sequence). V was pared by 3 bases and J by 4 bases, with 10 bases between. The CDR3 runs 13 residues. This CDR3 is CASSWGLSTEAFF. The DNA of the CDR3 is TGTGCCAGCAGCTGGGGACTGAGCACTGAAGCTTTCTTT.

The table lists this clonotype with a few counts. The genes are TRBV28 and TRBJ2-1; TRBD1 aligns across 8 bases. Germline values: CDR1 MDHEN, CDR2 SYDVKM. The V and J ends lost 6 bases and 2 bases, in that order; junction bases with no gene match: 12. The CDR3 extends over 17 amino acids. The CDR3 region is CASSDFRGRSTYNEQFF. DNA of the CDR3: TGTGCCAGCAGCGACTTCAGGGGGCGGTCAACCTACAATGAGCAGTTCTTC.

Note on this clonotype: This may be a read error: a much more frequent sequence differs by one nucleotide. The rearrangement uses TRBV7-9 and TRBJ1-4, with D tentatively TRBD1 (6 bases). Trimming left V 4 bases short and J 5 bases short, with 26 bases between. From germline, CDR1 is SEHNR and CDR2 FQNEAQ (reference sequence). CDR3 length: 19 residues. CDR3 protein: CASSSPLLREQGGNEKLFF. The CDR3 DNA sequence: TGTGCCAGCAGCTCTCCACTATTGAGAGAACAGGGAGGAAATGAAAAACTGTTTTTT.